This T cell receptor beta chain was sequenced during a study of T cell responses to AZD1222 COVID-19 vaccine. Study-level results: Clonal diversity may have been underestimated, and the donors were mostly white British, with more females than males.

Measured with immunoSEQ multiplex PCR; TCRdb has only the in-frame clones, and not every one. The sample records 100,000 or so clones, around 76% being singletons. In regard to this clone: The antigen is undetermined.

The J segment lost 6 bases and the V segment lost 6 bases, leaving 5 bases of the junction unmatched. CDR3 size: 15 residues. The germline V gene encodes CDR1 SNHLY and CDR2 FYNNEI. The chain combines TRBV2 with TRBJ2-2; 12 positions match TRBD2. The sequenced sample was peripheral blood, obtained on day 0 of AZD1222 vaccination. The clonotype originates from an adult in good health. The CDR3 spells CASRLLAGGPGELFF. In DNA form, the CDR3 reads TGTGCCAGCAGGTTACTAGCGGGGGGCCCCGGGGAGCTGTTTTTT.